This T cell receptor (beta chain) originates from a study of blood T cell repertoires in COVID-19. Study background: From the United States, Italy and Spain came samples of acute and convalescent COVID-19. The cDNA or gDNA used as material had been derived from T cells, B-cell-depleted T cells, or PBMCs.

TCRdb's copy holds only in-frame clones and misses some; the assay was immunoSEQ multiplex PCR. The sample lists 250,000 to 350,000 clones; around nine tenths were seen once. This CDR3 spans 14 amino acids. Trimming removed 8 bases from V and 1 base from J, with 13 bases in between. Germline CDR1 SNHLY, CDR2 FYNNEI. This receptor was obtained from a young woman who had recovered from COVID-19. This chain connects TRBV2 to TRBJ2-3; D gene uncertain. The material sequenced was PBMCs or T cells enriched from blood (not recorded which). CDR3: CASCITARTDTQYF. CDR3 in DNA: TGTGCCAGCTGTATCACAGCTCGCACAGATACGCAGTATTTT. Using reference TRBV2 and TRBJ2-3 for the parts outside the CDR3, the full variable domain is EPEVTQTPSHQVTQMGQEVILRCVPISNHLYFYWYRQILGQKVEFLVSFYNNEISEKSEIFDDQFSVERPDGSNFTLKIRSTKLEDSAMYFCASCITARTDTQYFGPGTRLTVL.